This T cell receptor beta chain was obtained from a study of tumor-infiltrating lymphocytes in primary liver carcinoma. Turning to the study itself: Lesions, classed as T1-T3 N0M0, spanned 4.2 to 10 cm across.

Germline values: CDR1 SGHRS, CDR2 YFSETQ. This CDR3 is built from 17 residues. Trimming took off 4 bases at V and 0 bases at J, with 16 bases between the two ends. This clonotype was seen repeatedly, ten times or more. Total RNA (approximately 450 ng) served as template for TCR beta cDNA synthesis primed by a constant-region primer. Libraries of TCR beta came from three nested multiplex PCR rounds with slightly modified ARM-PCR. Rounds one and two of PCR, each of 10 cycles, were primed with TRBV1-TRBV30 forward primers and a C-beta reverse primer. TCRdb redid the calling of the multiplex PCR reads with MiXCR, one entry per CDR3 protein. Of about 78,000 distinct CDR3 sequences detected, roughly three quarters appear once; the ten largest clones hold roughly 25%. The 20-30 mg bulk tissue piece was not sorted before simultaneous RNA and DNA extraction.

This clonotype was obtained from a man aged 35 to 55 with primary liver carcinoma and hepatitis B virus infection. Sequenced sample: liver tumor tissue from sampling region 4. Subset indicated: tumor region T4, right-lateral pole. The rearrangement joins TRBV5-1 to TRBJ2-2, with D perhaps being TRBD1 or TRBD2 (5 bases each). The CDR3 here is CASSRGTDSANTGELFF. DNA for the CDR3: TGCGCCAGCAGCCGAGGGACGGACTCCGCGAACACCGGGGAGCTGTTTTTT.